A single sample gave rise to the 22 T cell receptor beta chains below, sequenced in a study of blood T cell repertoires in COVID-19. Libraries were prepared by immunoSEQ multiplex PCR; TCRdb keeps only in-frame clonotypes and omits some of them. This table has 250,000 to 300,000 clones, around 90% appearing once. The sequencing input was peripheral blood. These receptor sequences come from a middle-aged woman who had recovered from COVID-19.

DNA of the CDR3: TGCGCCAGCAGTCAATCCTCGGCCATGAGGCGGGAGCTCTACGAGCAGTACTTC. This translates into CASSQSSAMRRELYEQYF. The rearrangement links TRBV23-1 to TRBJ2-7; 7 positions match TRBD2. TRBV23-1 is an ORF; its function is uncertain. Unmatched junction bases numbered 14, after V lost 0 bases and J lost 3 bases. The CDR3 runs to 18 residues.

The V call is TRBV11-2, the J call TRBJ1-6; no clear D. Trimming removed 1 base at V and 5 bases at J, with 12 bases between. This CDR3 region has 16 residues. Germline V gives CDR1 SGHAT, CDR2 FQNNGV. The CDR3 spells CASSLVFRGNNSPLHF. The CDR3 DNA is TGTGCCAGCAGCTTAGTCTTCCGGGGAAATAATTCACCCCTCCACTTT.

The chain combines TRBV6-4 with TRBJ1-2; a weak D match, TRBD1 (6 bases). Trimming removed 0 bases at V and 4 bases at J, with 15 bases between. The CDR3 runs 16 residues. The germline V gene has CDR1 MRHNA and CDR2 SNTAGT. The CDR3 here is CASSDSHQQGGYGYTF. CDR3 nucleotide sequence: TGTGCCAGCAGTGACTCGCACCAACAGGGTGGCTATGGCTACACCTTC.

The CDR3 DNA sequence: TGTGCCAGCAGCTTGGCACTAGGCCCCGTGAACACTGAAGCTTTCTTT. This codes for CASSLALGPVNTEAFF. The rearrangement joins TRBV5-5 to TRBJ1-1; no clear D. The CDR3 extends over 16 amino acids. V shed 0 bases and J shed 0 bases, with 12 bases lying between them. Germline-derived CDR1 and CDR2 are SGHKS and YYEKEE (reference sequence).

The V call is TRBV6-5, the J call TRBJ1-3, with D unclear. Germline V CDR1 and CDR2: MNHEY, SVGAGI. V lost 2 bases, J lost 3 bases, and 14 bases lay in between. This CDR3 is built from 16 residues. The CDR3 DNA is TGTGCCAGCAGTTACAACCCCCCGGGGTTTGGAAACACCATATATTTT. This gives the protein CASSYNPPGFGNTIYF.

The chain links TRBV7-9 to TRBJ1-2; no clear D. Germline lookup yields CDR1 SEHNR and CDR2 FQNEAQ (reference sequence). Trimming pared 0 bases from V and 7 bases from J, leaving 12 bases between. The length of the CDR3 is 14 residues. The CDR3 coding sequence is TGTGCCAGCAGCTTAGCGTGGCCAGCGGCTGGCTACACCTTC. The encoded protein is CASSLAWPAAGYTF.

The chain joins TRBV15 to TRBJ1-1; tentative D call: TRBD1 (6 bases). Germline values: CDR1 LNHNV, CDR2 YYDKDF (reference sequence). This CDR3 has 14 residues. V lost 7 bases, J lost 10 bases, and 22 bases lay in between. The CDR3 DNA reads as TGTGCCACCACCGGGGGGGGGCAGGGTTCCCGAGCTTTCTTT. Translation: CATTGGGQGSRAFF.

The chain joins TRBV2 to TRBJ1-4; D possibly corresponds to TRBD1 (6 bases). The CDR3 runs to 14 residues. Trimming stripped 6 bases from V and 4 bases from J, with 12 bases between. Germline CDR1 is SNHLY and CDR2 is FYNNEI. CDR3 sequence: CASRQGPNNEKLFF. In nucleotides, the CDR3 is TGTGCCAGCAGACAGGGCCCCAATAATGAAAAACTGTTTTTT.

The rearrangement links TRBV7-2 to TRBJ1-5; perhaps TRBD1 as D (6 bases). The CDR3 is made up of 12 amino acids. The germline V gene has CDR1 SGHTA and CDR2 FQGNSA. The ends were cut back, 8 bases at V and 7 bases at J, with 12 bases in the middle. The CDR3 loop is CASGPGTQPQHF. CDR3 in DNA: TGTGCCAGCGGCCCAGGGACACAGCCCCAGCATTTT.

The rearrangement joins TRBV7-8 to TRBJ2-5, with a tentative D call TRBD2 (6 bases). The V end lost 4 bases, the J end lost 3 bases, and 12 bases lay between the germline ends. The CDR3 is 14 residues long. Germline V CDR1 and CDR2: SGHVS, FQNEAQ. CDR3 sequence reads: CASSSGVAKETQYF. The CDR3 region has the DNA TGTGCCAGCAGCTCGGGGGTGGCAAAAGAGACCCAGTACTTC.

The V and J genes are TRBV27 and TRBJ1-4; D might be TRBD1 (5 bases). The CDR3 is 14 amino acids. Germline CDR1 MNHEY, CDR2 SMNVEV (reference sequence). Trimming took off 8 bases at V and 5 bases at J, with 15 bases between the two ends. Written as DNA, the CDR3 is TGTGCCAGCGGGGGAGGCGGGCCGAATGAAAAACTGTTTTTT. Its protein is CASGGGGPNEKLFF.

V and J are TRBV7-9 and TRBJ2-1; 12 nucleotides agree with TRBD2. The CDR3 runs to 17 residues. The germline V gene has CDR1 SEHNR and CDR2 FQNEAQ (reference sequence). With V trimmed by 5 bases and J by 0 bases, 5 bases remained unmatched. The CDR3 nucleotides read TGTGCCAGCAGCACCAGGACTAGCGGGGCCTCCTACAATGAGCAGTTCTTC. Protein: CASSTRTSGASYNEQFF.

This clone was recorded many times. The rearrangement links TRBV7-9 to TRBJ1-1; D might be TRBD1 (5 bases). The CDR3 is 15 residues long. The germline V and J ends were trimmed by 3 bases and 0 bases, with 11 bases remaining between them. CDR1 and CDR2 (germline): SEHNR, FQNEAQ (reference sequence). The CDR3 region is CASSFGGPMNTEAFF. CDR3 bases: TGTGCCAGCAGCTTCGGGGGTCCCATGAACACTGAAGCTTTCTTT.

This chain connects TRBV5-4 to TRBJ2-1, with 7 bases lining up with TRBD2. V lost 0 bases to trimming and J lost 6 bases; unmatched junction nucleotides: 9. This CDR3 is 16 amino acids long. Germline values: CDR1 SGHNT, CDR2 YYREEE (reference sequence). The CDR3 coding sequence is TGTGCCAGCAGCTTGGTGGGCGGGAGTTCGGCCAATGAGCAGTTCTTC. This translates into CASSLVGGSSANEQFF.

This clone has more than one count but fewer than ten. V usage is TRBV6-5 and J usage is TRBJ1-2, with TRBD1 matching 10 bases. Germline CDR1 is MNHEY and CDR2 is SVGAGI. J lost 4 bases, V lost 8 bases, and 4 bases had no gene match. The CDR3 has 13 residues. The CDR3 region has the DNA TGTGCCAGCTCACGGGACAGGGGCTATGGCTACACCTTC. Translation gives CASSRDRGYGYTF.

The chain is built from TRBV27 and TRBJ2-6; 11 bases line up with TRBD1. The germline CDR1 and CDR2 sequences are MNHEY and SMNVEV (reference sequence). Germline trimming cut 8 bases from V and 0 bases from J; bases unmatched to any gene: 6. This CDR3 comprises 17 residues. The CDR3 region has the DNA TGTGCCAGCGGGACAGGGGGACCCGCCTCTGGGGCCAACGTCCTGACTTTC. It translates to CASGTGGPASGANVLTF. The full variable domain, in which reference TRBV27 and TRBJ2-6 provide the parts outside the CDR3, is EAQVTQNPRYLITVTGKKLTVTCSQNMNHEYMSWYRQDPGLGLRQIYYSMNVEVTDKGDVPEGYKVSRKEKRNFPLILESPSPNQTSLYFCASGTGGPASGANVLTFGAGSRLTVL.

V is TRBV3-1 (or the pseudogene TRBV3-2) and J is TRBJ2-5, with TRBD1 identical over 7 bases. Germline CDR1 LGHDT, CDR2 YNNKEL (reference sequence). The trim removed 7 bases at V and 5 bases at J, leaving 10 bases unmatched. This CDR3 is built from 14 residues. The CDR3 sequence: CASTTTRGRETQYF. CDR3 DNA: TGTGCCAGCACCACCACTAGGGGGCGGGAGACCCAGTACTTC.

The rearrangement uses TRBV7-7 and TRBJ2-1, with a tentative D call TRBD2 (6 bases). Germline assignment: CDR1 SSHAT and CDR2 FNYEAQ (reference sequence). Trimming cost V 5 bases and J 6 bases, with 11 bases left between them. The CDR3 has 13 amino acids. In DNA form, the CDR3 reads TGTGCCAGCAGCCCCGGACTACGCAATGAGCAGTTCTTC. Translated, it gives CASSPGLRNEQFF.

The chain joins TRBV11-3 to TRBJ2-1; a possible D gene is TRBD2 (5 bases). Germline CDR1 reads SGHNT; CDR2 reads YENEEA. There are 14 residues in the CDR3. V lost 7 bases and J 10 bases, leaving 20 bases between the germline ends. CDR3 residues: CASNNGMVAGEQFF. DNA for the CDR3: TGTGCCAGCAACAACGGAATGGTTGCGGGCGAGCAGTTCTTC.

The chain recombines TRBV19 with TRBJ1-2; 7 bases line up with TRBD1. This CDR3 comprises 15 residues. CDR1 is LNHDA, CDR2 SQIVND, per germline (reference sequence). V lost 10 bases and J lost 8; bases outside the gene matches: 19. CDR3 sequence (DNA): TGTGCCACCAAGGGGACAGCCTATGGGGTGGCCGGCTACACCTTC. It yields the protein CATKGTAYGVAGYTF.

The rearrangement links TRBV6-2 or TRBV6-3 to TRBJ2-4, with 10 bases aligning to TRBD2. In germline, CDR1 is MNHEY, CDR2 SVGEGT. This CDR3 has 19 amino acids. Trimming at V came to 0 bases and at J to 0 bases, leaving 8 bases not matched to a gene. CDR3 nucleotide sequence: TGTGCCAGCAGTTACTCGGCGCTAGCGGGAGCCCTAGCCAAAAACATTCAGTACTTC. Residues: CASSYSALAGALAKNIQYF.

The genes are TRBV14 and TRBJ1-5; 7 bases line up with TRBD1. Germline values: CDR1 SGHDN, CDR2 FVKESK. J was trimmed by 6 bases and V by 4 bases; bases with no gene match: 9. CDR3 size: 15 residues. CDR3 sequence (DNA): TGTGCCAGCAGCCGCTTGGAGGGGGCTTGTCAGCCCCAGCATTTT. Protein: CASSRLEGACQPQHF.